This is a list of T cell receptor beta chains from one sample in a study of human T cells and chemical hapten exposure. TCRdb re-called the RACE reads through MiXCR, storing one row per CDR3 protein. The profile shows about 360,000 distinct CDR3 sequences, roughly 5% of them singletons. This material consisted of whole blood, taken in connection with sensitization to the hapten diphenylcyclopropenone (DPC). These receptors originate from a woman in her fifties or sixties with alopecia areata. Some clones in this sample may be carry-over from other donors' samples. Each CDR3 is given with its conserved first and last residue. A D gene is named only where the DNA matches it firmly. Clone size, where shown, is once, few, many, or a class for clones that have expanded.

v_gene: TRBV4-1; d_gene: NA; j_gene: TRBJ1-5; abundance: many; CDR3nt: TGCGCCAGCAGCCAAGATAAGCTAGGTCAGCCCCAGCATTTT; CDR3aa: CASSQDKLGQPQHF
v_gene: TRBV6-6; d_gene: NA; j_gene: TRBJ1-4; abundance: few; CDR3nt: TGTGCCAGCAGTTACTTACAGGGACTTGAAAAACTGTTTTTT; CDR3aa: CASSYLQGLEKLFF
v_gene: TRBV6-2/TRBV6-3; d_gene: TRBD2; j_gene: TRBJ2-3; abundance: many; CDR3nt: TGTGCCAGCAGTTACTCGAGATTAGCGGGGCCCCCAGATACGCAGTATTTT; CDR3aa: CASSYSRLAGPPDTQYF
v_gene: TRBV5-6; d_gene: NA; j_gene: TRBJ1-5; abundance: NA; CDR3nt: TGTGCCAGCAGCTTGAGGGGACCCGGCAATCAGCCCCAGCATTTT; CDR3aa: CASSLRGPGNQPQHF
v_gene: TRBV5-1; d_gene: NA; j_gene: TRBJ2-4; abundance: few; CDR3nt: TGCGCCAGCAGCTCATACGGGACCCCCGGGGACATTCAGTACTTC; CDR3aa: CASSSYGTPGDIQYF
v_gene: TRBV4-2; d_gene: NA; j_gene: TRBJ2-7; abundance: NA; CDR3nt: TGTGCCAGCAGCCAAGATCTAGGGTGGGGGCAGTACTTC; CDR3aa: CASSQDLGWGQYF
v_gene: TRBV5-1; d_gene: NA; j_gene: TRBJ2-3; abundance: many; CDR3nt: TGCGCCAGCAGCTTTCTTGGGGACGGGAGAGCCAGAGATACGCAGTATTTT; CDR3aa: CASSFLGDGRARDTQYF
v_gene: TRBV5-6; d_gene: TRBD1; j_gene: TRBJ2-1; abundance: NA; CDR3nt: TGTGCCAGCAGCTTGTTGGCTTCGGGACAGGGGCGAAGCGGGCAGTTCTTC; CDR3aa: CASSLLASGQGRSGQFF
v_gene: TRBV6-5; d_gene: NA; j_gene: TRBJ1-1; abundance: many; CDR3nt: TGTGCCAGCAGCCTCACAGGAGACGGAGCTTTCTTT; CDR3aa: CASSLTGDGAFF
v_gene: TRBV6-1; d_gene: TRBD2; j_gene: TRBJ2-3; abundance: few; CDR3nt: TGTGCCAGCAGTGTCCTAGCGGGGCAACACGGCACAGATACGCAGTATTTT; CDR3aa: CASSVLAGQHGTDTQYF
v_gene: TRBV9; d_gene: TRBD1; j_gene: TRBJ2-7; abundance: few; CDR3nt: TGTGCCAGCAGCGTAACCCCCGACAGGGGGCTTTCCGAGCAGTACTTC; CDR3aa: CASSVTPDRGLSEQYF
v_gene: TRBV28; d_gene: NA; j_gene: TRBJ1-4; abundance: many; CDR3nt: TGTGCCAGCAGTTTCACAGGTCCTCTCGGTATACTGTTTTTT; CDR3aa: CASSFTGPLGILFF
v_gene: TRBV5-4; d_gene: NA; j_gene: TRBJ2-5; abundance: NA; CDR3nt: TGTGCCAGCAGCCCCGACGGGAAGACCCAGTACTTC; CDR3aa: CASSPDGKTQYF
v_gene: TRBV27; d_gene: TRBD1; j_gene: TRBJ2-7; abundance: few; CDR3nt: TGTGCCAGCAGTCTACAGGGGACCCTTAGTCTTTTTGGGGAGCAGTACTTC; CDR3aa: CASSLQGTLSLFGEQYF
v_gene: TRBV30; d_gene: NA; j_gene: TRBJ2-7; abundance: NA; CDR3nt: TGTGCCTGGAAGAGGGACCCCGGGCCTGGCGAGCAGTACTTC; CDR3aa: CAWKRDPGPGEQYF
v_gene: TRBV5-1; d_gene: NA; j_gene: TRBJ2-5; abundance: NA; CDR3nt: TGCGCCAGCAGAAGAATAGGGGGTGATGTACAAGAGACCCAGTACTTC; CDR3aa: CASRRIGGDVQETQYF
v_gene: TRBV5-5; d_gene: NA; j_gene: TRBJ1-6; abundance: NA; CDR3nt: TGTGCCAGCAGCGTACAGGGTCAAGGGGATTCACCCCTCCACTTT; CDR3aa: CASSVQGQGDSPLHF
v_gene: TRBV7-6; d_gene: NA; j_gene: TRBJ2-7; abundance: many; CDR3nt: TGTGCCAGCAGCTCATTGGGGGGTTTTGGGGAGCAGTACTTC; CDR3aa: CASSSLGGFGEQYF
v_gene: TRBV13; d_gene: NA; j_gene: TRBJ1-5; abundance: few; CDR3nt: TGTGCCAGCAGCTTAGGAGTATCCCGGCCCCAGCATTTT; CDR3aa: CASSLGVSRPQHF
v_gene: TRBV18; d_gene: NA; j_gene: TRBJ1-3; abundance: few; CDR3nt: TGTGCCAGCTCACCTACGGAGAACGGAAACACCATATATTTT; CDR3aa: CASSPTENGNTIYF
v_gene: TRBV29-1; d_gene: NA; j_gene: TRBJ2-2; abundance: few; CDR3nt: TGCAGCGTTGAAACCCCTAGCAGGAGAAGTAGGACCGGGGAGCTGTTTTTT; CDR3aa: CSVETPSRRSRTGELFF
v_gene: TRBV5-1; d_gene: NA; j_gene: TRBJ2-7; abundance: few; CDR3nt: TGCGCCAGCAGCTTGGGGGTCAGGACTACGACCTACGAGCAGTACTTC; CDR3aa: CASSLGVRTTTYEQYF
v_gene: TRBV27; d_gene: TRBD1; j_gene: TRBJ1-2; abundance: many; CDR3nt: TGTGCCAGCAGTGTACAGGGGGGTGGCTACACCTTC; CDR3aa: CASSVQGGGYTF
v_gene: TRBV6-5; d_gene: NA; j_gene: TRBJ1-5; abundance: few; CDR3nt: TGTGCCAGCAGTTACTTGGGGGCTGATCAGCCCCAGCATTTT; CDR3aa: CASSYLGADQPQHF
v_gene: TRBV20-1; d_gene: NA; j_gene: TRBJ2-7; abundance: few; CDR3nt: TGCAGTGCTAGAGGCAACCGGGACACCGGTTACGAGCAGTACTTC; CDR3aa: CSARGNRDTGYEQYF
v_gene: TRBV5-1; d_gene: TRBD1; j_gene: TRBJ1-1; abundance: many; CDR3nt: TGCGCCAGCAGCAAAGGACAGGGGTCGAACACTGAAGCTTTCTTT; CDR3aa: CASSKGQGSNTEAFF
v_gene: TRBV29-1; d_gene: NA; j_gene: TRBJ2-3; abundance: many; CDR3nt: TGCAGCGCGCGATCAGATACGCAGTATTTT; CDR3aa: CSARSDTQYF
v_gene: TRBV20-1; d_gene: NA; j_gene: TRBJ2-3; abundance: many; CDR3nt: TGCAGTGCTAGTTATATGGCCCTAAGCACAGATACGCAGTATTTT; CDR3aa: CSASYMALSTDTQYF
v_gene: TRBV7-9; d_gene: TRBD1; j_gene: TRBJ1-2; abundance: many; CDR3nt: TGTGCCAGCAGCTCACCGGACAGGGCTTATGGCTACACCTTC; CDR3aa: CASSSPDRAYGYTF
v_gene: TRBV20-1; d_gene: NA; j_gene: TRBJ2-3; abundance: many; CDR3nt: TGCAGTGCTAGAGTTGGGGGCACAGATACGCAGTATTTT; CDR3aa: CSARVGGTDTQYF
v_gene: TRBV29-1; d_gene: TRBD2; j_gene: TRBJ2-3; abundance: NA; CDR3nt: TGCAGCGTTGAGCCTACGGGAGGGCCGAGAGATACGCAGTATTTT; CDR3aa: CSVEPTGGPRDTQYF
v_gene: TRBV12-3/TRBV12-4; d_gene: NA; j_gene: TRBJ2-2; abundance: many; CDR3nt: TGTGCCAGCATCCTTTACACCGGGGAGCTGTTTTTT; CDR3aa: CASILYTGELFF